The 15 T cell receptor beta chains reported below all come from one sample, sequenced in a study of human CD8 memory T cell subsets. UMI-labeled 5' RACE generated the TCR beta libraries. With the 5' RACE reads reprocessed, TCRdb shows one record per CDR3 protein and no DNA. The repertoire table contains approximately 9,300 distinct CDR3 sequences. Specimen: CD8+ T cells from PBMCs. These receptors were collected from a human donor in good health.

This sequence joins TRBV28 and TRBJ2-1; as DNA is missing, the TRBD1 call by TCRdb cannot be tested. Germline CDR1 reads MDHEN; CDR2 reads SYDVKM. This CDR3 contains 12 residues. CDR3 region: CASRDSYNEQFF.

The genes are TRBV4-1 and TRBJ2-6. CDR1 is MGHRA, CDR2 YSYEKL, per germline. The CDR3 spans 16 residues. CDR3 sequence: CASSQDFSSGANVLTF.

The rearrangement links TRBV7-9 to TRBJ2-7; TCRdb lists TRBD2, though no DNA is available to test this call. The CDR3 extends over 16 amino acids. Per germline, CDR1 SEHNR and CDR2 FQNEAQ (reference sequence). The CDR3 loop reads CASSLWYGGGDDEQYF.

This rearrangement joins TRBV10-3 to TRBJ1-5; lacking DNA, the TRBD1 call made by TCRdb goes unchecked. This CDR3 comprises 14 residues. CDR1 and CDR2 (germline): ENHRY, SYGVKD. This CDR3 reads CATARELNNQPQHF.

This sequence joins TRBV19 and TRBJ2-1; the TCRdb call, TRBD2, lacks DNA for checking. Germline CDR1 and CDR2: LNHDA and SQIVND (reference sequence). This CDR3 region has 13 residues. The CDR3 sequence is CASSIGDFGEQFF.

This CDR3 reads CASSLIPSSGNNEQFF. The chain joins TRBV7-9 to TRBJ2-1; absent DNA, TCRdb's TRBD2 call cannot be checked. CDR1 is SEHNR, CDR2 FQNEAQ, per germline (reference sequence). This CDR3 has 16 amino acids.

This chain connects TRBV27 to TRBJ1-1; no DNA is available, so the TRBD1 call from TCRdb remains unchecked. The CDR3 is 14 residues long. CDR1 MNHEY and CDR2 SMNVEV come from the germline V gene (reference sequence). The chain's CDR3 is CASSLYRANTEAFF.

The rearrangement joins TRBV4-3 to TRBJ2-1; TCRdb reports TRBD2, a call that lacks DNA to check it against. The CDR3 is 16 residues long. Germline CDR1 is LGHNA and CDR2 is YSLEER. Here the CDR3 reads CASSQDGLAGVIGQFF.

The chain uses TRBV11-2 and TRBJ1-1; TCRdb gives TRBD1 as the D gene, but with no DNA this cannot be confirmed. From germline, CDR1 is SGHAT and CDR2 FQNNGV. The CDR3 runs 16 residues. The CDR3 loop is CASSSEPGQMNTEAFF.

This clonotype shows up as large by frequency. The V call is TRBV6-2 or TRBV6-3, the J call TRBJ2-1; lacking DNA, the TRBD2 call made by TCRdb goes unchecked. Germline V gives CDR1 MNHEY, CDR2 SVGEGT. The CDR3 contains 19 residues. The CDR3 is CASSYSERREETSYNEQFF.

J is TRBJ1-2 and V is TRBV6-6; as DNA is missing, the TRBD1 call by TCRdb cannot be tested. Looked up from germline, CDR1 is MNHNY and CDR2 is SVGAGI (reference sequence). CDR3 length: 13 residues. CDR3 amino acids: CASSPGQAYGYTF.

V and J are TRBV9 and TRBJ2-1; TCRdb's D call, TRBD2, is unchecked because there is no DNA. Germline-derived CDR1 and CDR2 are SGDLS and YYNGEE. The CDR3 totals 17 residues. CDR3 residues: CASSVDISESSYNEQFF.

This chain links TRBV24-1 with TRBJ2-2. The CDR3 is made up of 15 amino acids. Germline-derived CDR1 and CDR2 are KGHDR and SFDVKD. The CDR3 spells CATKDGTLNTGELFF.

By frequency, this clonotype is medium-sized. J is TRBJ2-2 and V is TRBV29-1; there is no DNA to check the TCRdb D call of TRBD2. The CDR3 sequence is 13 residues long. Looked up from germline, CDR1 is SQVTM and CDR2 is ANQGSEA. This CDR3 is CSVEPSNTGELFF.

This clonotype shows up as large by frequency. The V gene is TRBV29-1, the J gene TRBJ2-7; TCRdb proposes TRBD1, but this gene call is untestable without DNA. CDR3 length equals 14 residues. Per germline, CDR1 SQVTM and CDR2 ANQGSEA. CDR3 sequence reads: CSVARTGRIYEQYF.